One TCR beta chain is described in this entry. No antigen is known for it. These data are taken from a study of post-analysis software for immune sequencing data. Findings of the study overall: Strong co-clustering by F measure was seen for same-batch samples. In multiple sclerosis, normalized Chao1 diversity was significantly below that of controls.

Incorporated into the TCR beta cDNA libraries were unique molecular identifiers, which served to reduce PCR and sequencing biases. TCRdb called the PCR reads again in MiXCR, with one record for every CDR3 protein. The top ten hold 6% of the sample, which has about 540,000 distinct CDR3 sequences, around 36% seen once. The sample comprised blood. This receptor was identified in a girl aged 2-17 years with multiple sclerosis.

CDR3 DNA sequence: TGTGCCATCACCCCCGGGACGGGGAGACTGGAGCAGTACTTC. It codes for CAITPGTGRLEQYF. The V call is TRBV10-3, the J call TRBJ2-7, with D possibly called TRBD1 or TRBD2 (5 bases each). Germline V gene data show CDR1 as ENHRY and CDR2 as SYGVKD. Trimming shortened V by 7 bases and J by 7 bases, and 20 bases separated the two germline ends. The CDR3 runs 14 residues.